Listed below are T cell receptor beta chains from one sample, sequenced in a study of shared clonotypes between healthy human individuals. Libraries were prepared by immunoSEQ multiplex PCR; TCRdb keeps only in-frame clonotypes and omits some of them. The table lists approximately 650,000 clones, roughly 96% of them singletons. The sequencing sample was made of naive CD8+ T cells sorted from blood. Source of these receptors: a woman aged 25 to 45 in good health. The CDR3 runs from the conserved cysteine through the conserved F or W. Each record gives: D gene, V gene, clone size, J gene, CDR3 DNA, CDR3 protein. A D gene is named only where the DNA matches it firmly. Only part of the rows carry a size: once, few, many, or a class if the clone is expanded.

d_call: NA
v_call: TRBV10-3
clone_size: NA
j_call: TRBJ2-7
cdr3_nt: TGTGCCATCAGTGCGGAAAGCACCTACGAGCAGTACTTC
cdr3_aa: CAISAESTYEQYF

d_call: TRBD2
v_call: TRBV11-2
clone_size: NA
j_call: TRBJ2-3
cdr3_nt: TGTGCCAGCAGTTCTACCGGGACTAGCGGGAGGGTTGGCACAGATACGCAGTATTTT
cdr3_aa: CASSSTGTSGRVGTDTQYF

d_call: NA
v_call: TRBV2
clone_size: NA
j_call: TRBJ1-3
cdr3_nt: TGTGCCAGCAGTGAAGTGGGAAGGGGAGAAAACACCATATATTTT
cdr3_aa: CASSEVGRGENTIYF

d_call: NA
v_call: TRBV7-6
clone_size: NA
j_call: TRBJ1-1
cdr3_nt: TGTGCCAGCAGCTTAGGACCGGGGGAGAACACTGAAGCTTTCTTT
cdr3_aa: CASSLGPGENTEAFF

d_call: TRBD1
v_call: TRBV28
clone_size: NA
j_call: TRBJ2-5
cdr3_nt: TGTGCCAGCAGAGGGACCGGGACAGGGGCAGAGACCCAGTACTTC
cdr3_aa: CASRGTGTGAETQYF

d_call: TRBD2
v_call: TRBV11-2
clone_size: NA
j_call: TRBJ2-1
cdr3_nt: TGTGCCAGCAGCTCCTCGGCAGCGGGAGTACGATACAATGAGCAGTTCTTC
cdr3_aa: CASSSSAAGVRYNEQFF

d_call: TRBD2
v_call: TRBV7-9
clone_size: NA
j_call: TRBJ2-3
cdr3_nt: TGTGCCAGCAGCTCACCCGCGCTAGCGGGATTGACAGATACGCAGTATTTT
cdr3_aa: CASSSPALAGLTDTQYF

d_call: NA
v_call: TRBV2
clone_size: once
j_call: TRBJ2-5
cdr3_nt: TGTGCCAGCAGTGAAGGGTTTATAGGACCTTACTCCTTTCAAGAGACCCAGTACTTC
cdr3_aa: CASSEGFIGPYSFQETQYF

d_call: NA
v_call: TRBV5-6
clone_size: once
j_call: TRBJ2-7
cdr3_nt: TGTGCCAGCAGCGCTACGGAAGGACCGTCCTACGAGCAGTACTTC
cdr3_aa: CASSATEGPSYEQYF

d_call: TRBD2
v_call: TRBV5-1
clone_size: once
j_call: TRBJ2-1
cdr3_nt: TGCGCCAGCAGCTTAGCGGGAGCCATTCATGAGCAGTTCTTC
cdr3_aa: CASSLAGAIHEQFF

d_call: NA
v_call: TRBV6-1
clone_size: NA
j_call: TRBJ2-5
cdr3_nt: TGTGCCAGCAGCGAAAAGATTATGCAAGAGACCCAGTACTTC
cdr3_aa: CASSEKIMQETQYF

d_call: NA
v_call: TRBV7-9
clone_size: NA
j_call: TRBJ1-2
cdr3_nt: TGTGCCAGCAGCTTAGGCGGGGTTGGCTACACCTTC
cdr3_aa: CASSLGGVGYTF

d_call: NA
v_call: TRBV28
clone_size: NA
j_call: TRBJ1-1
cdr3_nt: TGTGCCAGCAACCGAGCCTCGGACACTGAAGCTTTCTTT
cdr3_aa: CASNRASDTEAFF

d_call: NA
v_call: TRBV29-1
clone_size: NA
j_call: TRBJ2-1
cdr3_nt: TGCAGCGTTGTGCGGCAATACAATGAGCAGTTCTTC
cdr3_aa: CSVVRQYNEQFF

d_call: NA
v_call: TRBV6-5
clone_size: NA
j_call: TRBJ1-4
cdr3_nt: TGTGCCAGCAGCACCGACAGGAGCAATGAAAAACTGTTTTTT
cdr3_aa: CASSTDRSNEKLFF

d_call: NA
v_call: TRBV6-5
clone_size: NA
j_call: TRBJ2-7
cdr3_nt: TGTGCCAGCAGTTACGGTACCTACGAGCAGTACTTC
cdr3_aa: CASSYGTYEQYF

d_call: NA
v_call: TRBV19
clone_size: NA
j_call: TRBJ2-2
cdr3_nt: TGTGCCAGTAGTGCAACGAACCGGGACTCCAACACCGGGGAGCTGTTTTTT
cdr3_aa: CASSATNRDSNTGELFF

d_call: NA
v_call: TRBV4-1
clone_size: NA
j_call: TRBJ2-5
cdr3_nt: TGCGCCAGCAGCCAAGTAGTAGCGGTCCAAGAGACCCAGTACTTC
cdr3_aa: CASSQVVAVQETQYF

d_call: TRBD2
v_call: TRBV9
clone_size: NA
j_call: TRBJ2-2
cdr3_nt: TGTGCCAGCAGCGTCTCGGGAGGAGGGCCCGGGGAGCTGTTTTTT
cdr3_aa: CASSVSGGGPGELFF

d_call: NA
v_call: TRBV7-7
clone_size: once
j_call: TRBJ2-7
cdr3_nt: TGTGCCAGCAGCTACCGGGACGGAGCCTACGAGCAGTACTTC
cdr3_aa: CASSYRDGAYEQYF

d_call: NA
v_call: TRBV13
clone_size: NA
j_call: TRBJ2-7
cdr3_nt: TGTGCCAGCAGCCTGACAGCGTCCTACGAGCAGTACTTC
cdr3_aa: CASSLTASYEQYF

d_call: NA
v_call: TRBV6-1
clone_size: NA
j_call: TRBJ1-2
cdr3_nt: TGTGCCAGCAGTGAGGTACCCCAGGGTTTTTTCTATGGCTACACCTTC
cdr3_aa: CASSEVPQGFFYGYTF

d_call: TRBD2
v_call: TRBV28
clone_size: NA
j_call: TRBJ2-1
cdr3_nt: TGTGCTGCCTCGCTAGCGGAGGCATACAATGAGCAGTTCTTC
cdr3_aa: CAASLAEAYNEQFF

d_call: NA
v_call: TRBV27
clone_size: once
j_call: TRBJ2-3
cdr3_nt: TGTGCCAGCAGTTTGCCAGGGTGGACAGATACGCAGTATTTT
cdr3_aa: CASSLPGWTDTQYF

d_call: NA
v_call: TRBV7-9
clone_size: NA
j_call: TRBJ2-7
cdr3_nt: TGTGCCAGCTCTGACGATAATCTCTACGAGCAGTACTTC
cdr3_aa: CASSDDNLYEQYF

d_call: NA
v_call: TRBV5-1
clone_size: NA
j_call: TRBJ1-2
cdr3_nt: TGCGCCAGCAGCTTGCAGGGTCCAGATGGCTACACCTTC
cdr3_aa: CASSLQGPDGYTF

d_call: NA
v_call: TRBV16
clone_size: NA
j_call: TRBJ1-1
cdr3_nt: TGTGCCAGCAGCCAATCGGGGGGATTGAACACTGAAGCTTTCTTT
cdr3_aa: CASSQSGGLNTEAFF

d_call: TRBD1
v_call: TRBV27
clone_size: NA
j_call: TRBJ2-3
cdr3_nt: TGTGCCAGCTCCGGGACAGAGGTGATCACAGATACGCAGTATTTT
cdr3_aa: CASSGTEVITDTQYF